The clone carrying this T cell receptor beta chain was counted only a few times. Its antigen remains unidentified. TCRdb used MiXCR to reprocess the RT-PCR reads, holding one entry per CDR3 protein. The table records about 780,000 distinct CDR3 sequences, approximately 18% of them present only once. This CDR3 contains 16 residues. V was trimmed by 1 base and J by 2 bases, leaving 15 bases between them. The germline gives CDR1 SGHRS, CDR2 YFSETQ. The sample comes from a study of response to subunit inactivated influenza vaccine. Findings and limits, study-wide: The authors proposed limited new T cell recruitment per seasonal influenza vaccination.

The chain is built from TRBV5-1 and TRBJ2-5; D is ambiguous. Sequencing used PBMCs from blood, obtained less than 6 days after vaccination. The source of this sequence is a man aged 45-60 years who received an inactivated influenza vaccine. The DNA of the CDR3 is TGCGCCAGCAGCTTGAACTTGATAAGAAATCAAGAGACCCAGTACTTC. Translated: CASSLNLIRNQETQYF.